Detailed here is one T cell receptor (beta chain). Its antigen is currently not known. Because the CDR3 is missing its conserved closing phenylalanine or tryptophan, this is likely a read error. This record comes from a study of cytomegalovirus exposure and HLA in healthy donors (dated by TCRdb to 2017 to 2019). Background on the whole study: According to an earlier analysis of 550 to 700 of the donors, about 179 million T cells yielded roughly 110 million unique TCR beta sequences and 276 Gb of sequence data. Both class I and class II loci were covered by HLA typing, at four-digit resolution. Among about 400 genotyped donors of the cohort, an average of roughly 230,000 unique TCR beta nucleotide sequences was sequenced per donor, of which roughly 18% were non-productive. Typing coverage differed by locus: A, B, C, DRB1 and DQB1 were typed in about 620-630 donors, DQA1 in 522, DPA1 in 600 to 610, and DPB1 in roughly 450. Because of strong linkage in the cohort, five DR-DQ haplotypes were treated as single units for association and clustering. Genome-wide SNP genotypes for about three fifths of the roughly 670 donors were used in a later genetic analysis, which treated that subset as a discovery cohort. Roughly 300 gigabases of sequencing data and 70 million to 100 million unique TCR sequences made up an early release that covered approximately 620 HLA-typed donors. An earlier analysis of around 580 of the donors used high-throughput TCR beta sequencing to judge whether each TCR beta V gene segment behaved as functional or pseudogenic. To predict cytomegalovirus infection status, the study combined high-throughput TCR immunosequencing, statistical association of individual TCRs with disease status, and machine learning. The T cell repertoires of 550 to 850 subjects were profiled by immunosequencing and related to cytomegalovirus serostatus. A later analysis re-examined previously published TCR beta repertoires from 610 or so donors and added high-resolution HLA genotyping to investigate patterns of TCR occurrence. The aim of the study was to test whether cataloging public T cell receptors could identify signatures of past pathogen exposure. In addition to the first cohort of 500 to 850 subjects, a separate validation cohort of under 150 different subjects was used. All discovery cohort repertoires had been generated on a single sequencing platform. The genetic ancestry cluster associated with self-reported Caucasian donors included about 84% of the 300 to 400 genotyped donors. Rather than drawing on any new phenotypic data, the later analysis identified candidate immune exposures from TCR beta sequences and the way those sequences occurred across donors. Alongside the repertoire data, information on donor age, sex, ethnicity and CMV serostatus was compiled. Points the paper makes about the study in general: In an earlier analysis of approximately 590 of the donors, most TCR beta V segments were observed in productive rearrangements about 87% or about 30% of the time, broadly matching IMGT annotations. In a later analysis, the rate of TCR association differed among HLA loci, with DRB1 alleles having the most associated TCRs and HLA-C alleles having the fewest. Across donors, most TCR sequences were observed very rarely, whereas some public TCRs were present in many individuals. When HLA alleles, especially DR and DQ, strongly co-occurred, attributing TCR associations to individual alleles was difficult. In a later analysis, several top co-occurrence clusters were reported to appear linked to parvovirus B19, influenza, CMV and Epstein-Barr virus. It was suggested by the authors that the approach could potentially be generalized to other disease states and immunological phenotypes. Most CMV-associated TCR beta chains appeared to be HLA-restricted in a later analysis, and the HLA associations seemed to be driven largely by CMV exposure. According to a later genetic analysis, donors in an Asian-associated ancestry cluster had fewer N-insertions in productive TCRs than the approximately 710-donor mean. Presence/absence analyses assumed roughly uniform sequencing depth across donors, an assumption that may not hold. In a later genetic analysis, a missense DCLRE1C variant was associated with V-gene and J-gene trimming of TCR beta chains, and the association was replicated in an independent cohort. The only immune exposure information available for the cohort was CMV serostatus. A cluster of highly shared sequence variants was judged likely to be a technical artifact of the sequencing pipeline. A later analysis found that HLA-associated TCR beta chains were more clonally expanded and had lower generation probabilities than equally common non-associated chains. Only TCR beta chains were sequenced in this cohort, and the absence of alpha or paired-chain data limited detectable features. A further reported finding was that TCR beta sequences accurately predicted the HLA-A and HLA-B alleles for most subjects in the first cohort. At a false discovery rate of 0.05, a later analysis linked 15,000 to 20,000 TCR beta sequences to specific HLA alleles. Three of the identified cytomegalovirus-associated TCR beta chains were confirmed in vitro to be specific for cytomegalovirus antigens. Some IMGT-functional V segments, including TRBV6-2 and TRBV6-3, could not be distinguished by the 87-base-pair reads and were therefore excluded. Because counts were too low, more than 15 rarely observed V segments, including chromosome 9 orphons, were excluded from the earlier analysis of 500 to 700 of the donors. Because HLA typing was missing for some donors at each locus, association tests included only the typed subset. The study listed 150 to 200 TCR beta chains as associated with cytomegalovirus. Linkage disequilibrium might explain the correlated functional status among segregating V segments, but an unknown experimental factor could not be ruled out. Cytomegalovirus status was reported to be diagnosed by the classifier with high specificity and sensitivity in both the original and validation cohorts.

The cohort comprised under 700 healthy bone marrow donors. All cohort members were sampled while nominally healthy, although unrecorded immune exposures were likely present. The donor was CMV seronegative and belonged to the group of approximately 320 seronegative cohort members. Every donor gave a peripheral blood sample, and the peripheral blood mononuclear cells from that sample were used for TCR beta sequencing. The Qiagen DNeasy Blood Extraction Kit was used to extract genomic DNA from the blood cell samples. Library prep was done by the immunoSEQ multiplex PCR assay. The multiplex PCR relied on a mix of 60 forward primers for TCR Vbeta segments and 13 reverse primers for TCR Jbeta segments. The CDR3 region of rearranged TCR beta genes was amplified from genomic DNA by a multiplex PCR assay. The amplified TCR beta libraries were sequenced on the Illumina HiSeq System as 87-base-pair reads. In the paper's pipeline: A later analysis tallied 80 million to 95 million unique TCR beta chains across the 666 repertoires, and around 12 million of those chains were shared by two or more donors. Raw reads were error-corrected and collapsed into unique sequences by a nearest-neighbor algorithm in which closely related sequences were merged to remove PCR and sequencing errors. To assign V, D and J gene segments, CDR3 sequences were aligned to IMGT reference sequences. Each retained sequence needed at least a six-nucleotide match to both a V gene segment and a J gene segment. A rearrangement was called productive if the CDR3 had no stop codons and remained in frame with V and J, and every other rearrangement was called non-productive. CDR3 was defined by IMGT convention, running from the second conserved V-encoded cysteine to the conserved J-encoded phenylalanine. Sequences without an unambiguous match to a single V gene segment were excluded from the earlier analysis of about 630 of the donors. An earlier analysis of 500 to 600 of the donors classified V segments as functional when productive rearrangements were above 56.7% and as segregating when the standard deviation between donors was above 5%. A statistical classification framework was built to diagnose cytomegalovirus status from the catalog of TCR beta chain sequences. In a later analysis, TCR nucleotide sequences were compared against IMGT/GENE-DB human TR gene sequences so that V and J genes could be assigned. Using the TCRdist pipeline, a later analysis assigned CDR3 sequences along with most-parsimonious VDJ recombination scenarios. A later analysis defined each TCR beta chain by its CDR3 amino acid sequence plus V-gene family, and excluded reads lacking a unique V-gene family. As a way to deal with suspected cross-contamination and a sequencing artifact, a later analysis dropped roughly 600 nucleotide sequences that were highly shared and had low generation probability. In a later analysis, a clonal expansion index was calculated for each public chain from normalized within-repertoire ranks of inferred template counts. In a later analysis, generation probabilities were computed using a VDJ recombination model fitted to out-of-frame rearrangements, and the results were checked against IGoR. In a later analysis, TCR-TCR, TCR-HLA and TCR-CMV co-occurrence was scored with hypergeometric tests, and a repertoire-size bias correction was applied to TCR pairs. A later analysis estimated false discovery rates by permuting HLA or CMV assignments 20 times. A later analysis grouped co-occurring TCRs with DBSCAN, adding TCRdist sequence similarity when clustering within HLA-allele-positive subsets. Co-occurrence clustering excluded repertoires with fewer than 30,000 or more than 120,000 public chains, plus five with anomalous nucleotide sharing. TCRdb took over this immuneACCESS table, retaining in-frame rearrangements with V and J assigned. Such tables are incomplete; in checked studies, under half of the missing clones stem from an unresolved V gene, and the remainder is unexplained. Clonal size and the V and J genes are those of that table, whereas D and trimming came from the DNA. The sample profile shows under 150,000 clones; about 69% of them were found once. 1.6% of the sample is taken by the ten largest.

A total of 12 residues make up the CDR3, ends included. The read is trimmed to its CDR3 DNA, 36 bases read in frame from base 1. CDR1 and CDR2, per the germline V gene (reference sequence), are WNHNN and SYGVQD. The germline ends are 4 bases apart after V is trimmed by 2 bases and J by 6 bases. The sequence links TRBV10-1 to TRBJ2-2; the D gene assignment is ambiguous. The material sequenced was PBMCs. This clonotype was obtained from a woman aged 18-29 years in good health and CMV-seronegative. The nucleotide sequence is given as TGCGCCAGCAGTGAGAGGGCCGGGGAGCTGTTTGTT. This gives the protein CASSERAGELFV.